The source of this T cell receptor beta chain is a study of T cell repertoires in cytomegalovirus infection. The overall study: Public TCR beta signatures were indicative of both CMV infection and a matching HLA type.

At least ten counts were recorded for this clonotype. The antigen remains unidentified. From the reads, TCRdb called clonotypes with MiXCR, one entry per CDR3 protein. The sample holds approximately 1,000,000 distinct CDR3 sequences, approximately 31% seen once. Germline V lookup: CDR1 SGHTA, CDR2 FQGNSA. The CDR3 consists of 14 residues. Deletions cut 5 bases from V and 5 bases from J, with 15 bases between. Overall study results and limits: Summed frequency of shared TCR beta families picked out CMV carriers who also had the relevant HLA.

The sequence came from a human donor in good health (CMV status not recorded). Some clones in this sample may be carry-over from other donors' samples. Sequenced material: cultured CD8+ T cells from PBMCs, taken from culture after CMV antigen stimulation. The V call is TRBV7-2, the J call TRBJ1-2; no clear D gene. The CDR3 region is CASSLGSPLYGYTF. The CDR3 bases are TGTGCCAGCAGCCTAGGGTCTCCCCTTTATGGCTACACCTTC.